The clone carrying this TCR beta chain has more than one count but fewer than ten. What it recognizes is unknown. The CDR3 has 17 residues. Germline-derived CDR1 and CDR2 are MNHNY and SVGAGI (reference sequence). V was clipped by 0 bases and J by 3 bases, with 17 bases between them. Sample barcodes and UMIs were carried by the TCR alpha and TCR beta cDNA libraries that 5'RACE generated with constant-segment primers. TCRdb processed the 5' RACE reads anew with MiXCR; each CDR3 protein has one entry. The table shows approximately 400,000 distinct CDR3 sequences, with approximately 18% occurring only once. This sample is drawn from a study of T-cell memory formation after mild COVID-19. Study conclusions and caveats: Most CD4+ clones that shrank were in CM and EM, while CD8+ ones turned up in EMRA. CD4/CD8 balance held among clones contracting day 15 to 85, and later expanders leaned CD4+. The study detected some responding clones in pre-infection memory, suggesting cross-reactive memory joined.

The receptor was isolated from a man aged 18 to 30 who had mild COVID-19 (a few samples of this study predate the infection). Cell type and time point are not known. The chain is built from TRBV6-6 and TRBJ1-2; D gene unclear. Input material: PBMCs or a T cell subset sorted from them (not recorded which). The CDR3 reads CASSYSRRGPADYGYTF. In DNA form, the CDR3 reads TGTGCCAGCAGTTACTCGAGGAGAGGGCCCGCGGACTATGGCTACACCTTC.